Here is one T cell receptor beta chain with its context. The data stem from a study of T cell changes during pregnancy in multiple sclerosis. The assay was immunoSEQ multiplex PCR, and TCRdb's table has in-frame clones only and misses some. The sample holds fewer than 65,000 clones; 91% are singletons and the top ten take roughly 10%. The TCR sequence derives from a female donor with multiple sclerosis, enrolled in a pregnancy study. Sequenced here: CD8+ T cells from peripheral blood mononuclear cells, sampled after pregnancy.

This CDR3 reads CASSGTSELNEQFF. CDR3 DNA: TGTGCCAGCAGCGGGACTAGCGAGTTAAATGAGCAGTTCTTC. The chain uses TRBV11-3 and TRBJ2-1, with TRBD2 matching 10 bases. The CDR3 is 14 residues long. After removal of 5 bases from V and 7 bases from J, the junction contained 5 bases not matched to a gene. Germline CDR1 is SGHNT and CDR2 is YENEEA.